Listed below are T cell receptor beta chains from one sample, sequenced in a study of T cells after yellow fever vaccination. MiXCR, applied by TCRdb to the 5' RACE reads, yields one record per CDR3 protein. Of roughly 70,000 distinct CDR3 sequences in the sample, approximately 8% are singletons; the top ten hold less than 50%. Sequenced material: CD8+ T cells sorted from PBMCs, taken on the day of the yellow fever booster vaccination. These receptors originate from a young man who received the YFV17D yellow fever vaccine. Each CDR3 is given with its conserved first and last residue. The D gene is left open where the match is weak. Some rows have no size entry. The others give once, few or many, or a class for an expanded clone.

V gene: TRBV10-2
D gene: -
clone size: -
J gene: TRBJ2-4
CDR3 protein: CASSESVAELKNIQYF
CDR3 DNA: TGCGCCAGCAGTGAGTCGGTAGCGGAACTTAAAAACATTCAGTACTTC

V gene: TRBV28
D gene: -
clone size: many
J gene: TRBJ2-3
CDR3 protein: CASTLSGFTDTQYF
CDR3 DNA: TGTGCCAGCACTCTGAGCGGTTTTACAGATACGCAGTATTTT

V gene: TRBV7-9
D gene: TRBD1
clone size: few
J gene: TRBJ2-7
CDR3 protein: CANPPTGENSEQYF
CDR3 DNA: TGTGCCAACCCCCCGACAGGGGAAAACTCCGAGCAGTACTTC

V gene: TRBV5-1
D gene: -
clone size: few
J gene: TRBJ2-7
CDR3 protein: CASSLASLSSEQYF
CDR3 DNA: TGCGCCAGCAGCTTGGCCAGTTTGTCTTCCGAGCAGTACTTC

V gene: TRBV29-1
D gene: -
clone size: few
J gene: TRBJ1-2
CDR3 protein: CSVESQNLNYGYTF
CDR3 DNA: TGCAGCGTTGAAAGCCAGAACCTTAACTATGGCTACACCTTC

V gene: TRBV7-9
D gene: -
clone size: many
J gene: TRBJ2-7
CDR3 protein: CASSLFRTPYEQYF
CDR3 DNA: TGTGCCAGCAGCTTATTCAGGACTCCCTACGAGCAGTACTTC

V gene: TRBV7-3
D gene: -
clone size: few
J gene: TRBJ2-1
CDR3 protein: CASSRREGAYNEQFF
CDR3 DNA: TGTGCCAGCAGCAGACGGGAGGGGGCTTACAATGAGCAGTTCTTC

V gene: TRBV20-1
D gene: TRBD2
clone size: few
J gene: TRBJ2-5
CDR3 protein: CSARDPLVLAGIETQYF
CDR3 DNA: TGCAGTGCTAGAGATCCCCTCGTGCTAGCGGGAATAGAGACCCAGTACTTC

V gene: TRBV7-4
D gene: -
clone size: few
J gene: TRBJ1-1
CDR3 protein: CASSRKGPVAFF
CDR3 DNA: TGTGCCAGCAGCCGAAAGGGTCCGGTGGCTTTCTTT

V gene: TRBV27
D gene: -
clone size: many
J gene: TRBJ2-5
CDR3 protein: CASSQGAGVGAQYF
CDR3 DNA: TGTGCCAGCAGCCAAGGGGCAGGAGTGGGGGCCCAGTACTTC

V gene: TRBV7-7
D gene: TRBD2
clone size: -
J gene: TRBJ2-1
CDR3 protein: CASSLAPSGYNEQFF
CDR3 DNA: TGTGCTAGCAGCTTAGCTCCTAGCGGATACAATGAGCAGTTCTTC

V gene: TRBV5-1
D gene: -
clone size: -
J gene: TRBJ2-7
CDR3 protein: CASSDVAGSSYEQYF
CDR3 DNA: TGCGCCAGCAGCGACGTCGCAGGGTCTTCCTACGAGCAGTACTTC

V gene: TRBV7-2
D gene: TRBD2
clone size: few
J gene: TRBJ2-1
CDR3 protein: CASSFLADLYNEQFF
CDR3 DNA: TGTGCCAGCAGCTTCCTAGCGGACTTATACAATGAGCAGTTCTTC

V gene: TRBV9
D gene: -
clone size: few
J gene: TRBJ2-6
CDR3 protein: CASSGLSSGANVLTF
CDR3 DNA: TGTGCCAGCAGCGGCCTTTCGTCTGGGGCCAACGTCCTGACTTTC

V gene: TRBV10-3
D gene: TRBD1
clone size: -
J gene: TRBJ1-2
CDR3 protein: CAISDEGQGPFYGYTF
CDR3 DNA: TGTGCCATCAGTGACGAGGGACAGGGGCCCTTCTATGGCTACACCTTC

V gene: TRBV13
D gene: TRBD2
clone size: -
J gene: TRBJ2-7
CDR3 protein: CASSDLGGRAESSYEQYF
CDR3 DNA: TGTGCCAGCAGCGATCTTGGCGGGAGGGCCGAGAGCTCCTACGAGCAGTACTTC

V gene: TRBV20-1
D gene: TRBD2
clone size: few
J gene: TRBJ2-1
CDR3 protein: CSARDRSGSSYNEQFF
CDR3 DNA: TGCAGTGCTAGAGACCGCAGCGGGAGCTCCTACAATGAGCAGTTCTTC

V gene: TRBV20-1
D gene: -
clone size: -
J gene: TRBJ2-7
CDR3 protein: CSAPSRDANYEQYF
CDR3 DNA: TGCAGTGCTCCCTCCCGGGACGCAAACTACGAGCAGTACTTC

V gene: TRBV12-3/TRBV12-4
D gene: TRBD2
clone size: many
J gene: TRBJ2-1
CDR3 protein: CASSSLAGNNEQFF
CDR3 DNA: TGTGCCAGCAGTTCACTAGCGGGCAACAATGAGCAGTTCTTC

V gene: TRBV6-5
D gene: -
clone size: many
J gene: TRBJ2-2
CDR3 protein: CASSYSPRTGELFF
CDR3 DNA: TGTGCCAGCAGTTACTCCCCCCGGACCGGGGAGCTGTTTTTT

V gene: TRBV30
D gene: -
clone size: -
J gene: TRBJ2-2
CDR3 protein: CAWSAGHDTGELFF
CDR3 DNA: TGTGCCTGGAGTGCGGGACATGACACCGGGGAGCTGTTTTTT

V gene: TRBV29-1
D gene: -
clone size: few
J gene: TRBJ2-3
CDR3 protein: CSVVEGHTDTQYF
CDR3 DNA: TGCAGCGTTGTGGAGGGTCACACAGATACGCAGTATTTT

V gene: TRBV11-2
D gene: -
clone size: few
J gene: TRBJ2-2
CDR3 protein: CASSLVVGMNTGELFF
CDR3 DNA: TGTGCCAGCAGCTTAGTTGTCGGGATGAACACCGGGGAGCTGTTTTTT

V gene: TRBV6-2/TRBV6-3
D gene: -
clone size: -
J gene: TRBJ2-7
CDR3 protein: CASSQDSWGEQYF
CDR3 DNA: TGTGCCAGCAGTCAGGACAGCTGGGGCGAGCAGTACTTC

V gene: TRBV20-1
D gene: TRBD2
clone size: few
J gene: TRBJ2-5
CDR3 protein: CSATLQSSGRDQETQYF
CDR3 DNA: TGCAGTGCCACCCTGCAAAGTAGCGGGAGGGATCAAGAGACCCAGTACTTC

V gene: TRBV14
D gene: TRBD2
clone size: many
J gene: TRBJ2-3
CDR3 protein: CASSRLAGVIDTQYF
CDR3 DNA: TGTGCCAGCAGCCGACTAGCGGGAGTAATAGATACGCAGTATTTT

V gene: TRBV28
D gene: -
clone size: many
J gene: TRBJ2-7
CDR3 protein: CASSFLGASQDYEQYF
CDR3 DNA: TGTGCCAGCAGTTTTCTTGGCGCGTCACAGGACTACGAGCAGTACTTC

V gene: TRBV15
D gene: TRBD1
clone size: many
J gene: TRBJ1-4
CDR3 protein: CATSGRQGRNEKLFF
CDR3 DNA: TGTGCCACCAGCGGAAGACAGGGGAGAAATGAAAAACTGTTTTTT

V gene: TRBV21-1
D gene: -
clone size: few
J gene: TRBJ2-2
CDR3 protein: CASSKGRDRGQSGRIGELFF
CDR3 DNA: TGTGCCAGCAGCAAAGGTCGGGATCGAGGACAGAGCGGGCGTATCGGGGAGCTGTTTTTT

V gene: TRBV6-5
D gene: -
clone size: few
J gene: TRBJ2-7
CDR3 protein: CASSGWGHEQYF
CDR3 DNA: TGTGCCAGCAGCGGATGGGGGCACGAGCAGTACTTC

V gene: TRBV28
D gene: -
clone size: -
J gene: TRBJ2-7
CDR3 protein: CASSLRASYEQYF
CDR3 DNA: TGTGCCAGCAGTTTACGGGCTAGCTACGAGCAGTACTTC

V gene: TRBV3-1
D gene: -
clone size: -
J gene: TRBJ2-1
CDR3 protein: CASSQDLATSYNEQFF
CDR3 DNA: TGTGCCAGCAGCCAAGATCTAGCGACCTCCTACAATGAGCAGTTCTTC

V gene: TRBV2
D gene: -
clone size: many
J gene: TRBJ2-1
CDR3 protein: CASSVKGSTYNEQFF
CDR3 DNA: TGTGCCAGCAGTGTGAAGGGATCGACCTACAATGAGCAGTTCTTC

V gene: TRBV5-1
D gene: -
clone size: -
J gene: TRBJ2-7
CDR3 protein: CASSLGGAAYEQYF
CDR3 DNA: TGCGCCAGCAGCTTGGGGGGGGCAGCCTACGAGCAGTACTTC

V gene: TRBV28
D gene: -
clone size: -
J gene: TRBJ1-6
CDR3 protein: CAVNAGKLGDVALHF
CDR3 DNA: TGTGCCGTTAATGCGGGAAAGCTCGGAGATGTTGCCCTCCACTTT

V gene: TRBV11-2
D gene: -
clone size: -
J gene: TRBJ1-4
CDR3 protein: CASSVGVGTLATNEKLFF
CDR3 DNA: TGTGCCAGCAGCGTAGGGGTCGGGACACTTGCAACTAATGAAAAACTGTTTTTT

V gene: TRBV14
D gene: -
clone size: -
J gene: TRBJ2-6
CDR3 protein: CASSQDREIGVIRSGANVLTF
CDR3 DNA: TGTGCCAGCAGCCAAGACAGGGAAATTGGGGTTATCCGCTCTGGGGCCAACGTCCTGACTTTC

V gene: TRBV27
D gene: -
clone size: many
J gene: TRBJ2-7
CDR3 protein: CASSLSGGSDYEQYF
CDR3 DNA: TGTGCCAGCAGTTTATCTGGCGGATCGGACTACGAGCAGTACTTC

V gene: TRBV3-1
D gene: -
clone size: few
J gene: TRBJ2-5
CDR3 protein: CASSRDGEYQETQYF
CDR3 DNA: TGTGCCAGCAGCAGGGACGGAGAGTACCAAGAGACCCAGTACTTC

V gene: TRBV20-1
D gene: TRBD2
clone size: few
J gene: TRBJ2-1
CDR3 protein: CSVLSGRALDEQFF
CDR3 DNA: TGCAGTGTCCTTAGCGGGAGGGCCCTTGATGAGCAGTTCTTC